This T cell receptor beta chain stems from a study of blood T cell repertoires in COVID-19. About the research overall: COVID-19 samples from acute and convalescent phases originated in the United States, Italy and Spain.

How the authors handled the data: By means of reference gene primer amplification, nucleated cell counts were estimated. Measured with immunoSEQ multiplex PCR; TCRdb has only the in-frame clones, and not every one. That table gives V, J and clone size, and the DNA gave D and trimming. The sample comprises a few hundred thousand clones, about 80% of which are singletons, and roughly 3% rests with the top ten. Germline lookup yields CDR1 SGHAT and CDR2 FQNNGV. Unmatched junction bases numbered 1, after V lost 0 bases and J lost 5 bases. The CDR3 extends over 14 amino acids. The V call is TRBV11-2, the J call TRBJ2-7, with 10 nucleotides matching TRBD1. The sequence came from a woman in her twenties or thirties who had recovered from COVID-19. The source material was peripheral blood. DNA of the CDR3: TGTGCCAGCAGCTTAGATGGGACAGGGGACGAGCAGTACTTC. Translating gives CASSLDGTGDEQYF. Looking up the rest from reference TRBV11-2 and TRBJ2-7 gives the full variable domain: EAGVAQSPRYKIIEKRQSVAFWCNPISGHATLYWYQQILGQGPKLLIQFQNNGVVDDSQLPKDRFSAERLKGVDSTLKIQPAKLEDSAVYLCASSLDGTGDEQYFGPGTRLTVT.